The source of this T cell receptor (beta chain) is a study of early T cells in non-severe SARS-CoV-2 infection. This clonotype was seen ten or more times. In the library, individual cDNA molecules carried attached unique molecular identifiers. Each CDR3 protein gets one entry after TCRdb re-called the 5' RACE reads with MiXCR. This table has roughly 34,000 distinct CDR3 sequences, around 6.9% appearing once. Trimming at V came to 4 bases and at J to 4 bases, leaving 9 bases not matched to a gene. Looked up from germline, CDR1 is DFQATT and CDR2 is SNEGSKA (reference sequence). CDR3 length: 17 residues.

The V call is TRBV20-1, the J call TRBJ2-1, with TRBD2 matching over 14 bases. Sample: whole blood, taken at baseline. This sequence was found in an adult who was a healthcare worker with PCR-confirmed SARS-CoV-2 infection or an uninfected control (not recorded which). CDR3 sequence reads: CSATGTSGRINYNEQFF. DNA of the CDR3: TGCAGTGCTACCGGGACTAGCGGGAGAATAAATTACAATGAGCAGTTCTTC.